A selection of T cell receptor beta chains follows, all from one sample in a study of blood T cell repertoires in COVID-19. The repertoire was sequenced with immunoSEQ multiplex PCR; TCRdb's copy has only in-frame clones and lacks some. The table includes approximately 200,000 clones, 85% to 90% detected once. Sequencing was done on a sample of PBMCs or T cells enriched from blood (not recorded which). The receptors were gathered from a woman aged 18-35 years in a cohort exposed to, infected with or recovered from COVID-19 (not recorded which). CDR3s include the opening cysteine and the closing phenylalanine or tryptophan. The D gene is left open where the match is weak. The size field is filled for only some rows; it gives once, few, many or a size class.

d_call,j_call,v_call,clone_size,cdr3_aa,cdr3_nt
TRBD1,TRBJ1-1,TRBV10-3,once,CAISEAPGGTEAFF,TGTGCCATCAGTGAGGCCCCAGGGGGGACTGAAGCTTTCTTT
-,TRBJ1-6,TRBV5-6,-,CASSLAGVRSYNSPLHF,TGTGCCAGCAGTCTTGCAGGGGTACGGTCCTATAATTCACCCCTCCACTTT
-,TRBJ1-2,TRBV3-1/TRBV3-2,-,CASSQRGIYGYTF,TGTGCCAGCAGCCAAAGAGGCATCTATGGCTACACCTTC
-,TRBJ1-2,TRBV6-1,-,CASSDQGYGYTF,TGTGCCAGCAGTGACCAGGGGTATGGCTACACCTTC
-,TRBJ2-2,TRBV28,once,CASRTQVTGELFF,TGTGCCAGCAGAACACAGGTCACCGGGGAGCTGTTTTTT
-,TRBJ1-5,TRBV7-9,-,CASSPITGGDNQPQHF,TGTGCCAGCAGCCCTATCACGGGAGGGGACAATCAGCCCCAGCATTTT
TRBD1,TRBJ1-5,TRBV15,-,CATSRRTGDSNQPQHF,TGTGCCACCAGCCGGCGGACAGGGGATAGCAATCAGCCCCAGCATTTT
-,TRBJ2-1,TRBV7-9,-,CASSLAAGPTKYNEQFF,TGTGCCAGCAGCTTAGCGGCGGGGCCAACCAAGTACAATGAGCAGTTCTTC
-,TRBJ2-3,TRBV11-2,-,CASSLVGRVKTDTQYF,TGTGCCAGCAGCTTAGTCGGCAGGGTAAAAACAGATACGCAGTATTTT
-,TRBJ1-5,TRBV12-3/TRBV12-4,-,CASREAGNQPQHF,TGTGCCAGCAGAGAGGCGGGGAATCAGCCCCAGCATTTT
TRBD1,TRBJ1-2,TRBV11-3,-,CASSPGQGTYGYTF,TGTGCCAGCAGCCCGGGACAGGGGACCTATGGCTACACCTTC
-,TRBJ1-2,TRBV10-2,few,CASRFGRKGYTF,TGCGCCAGCAGGTTTGGGAGGAAGGGCTACACCTTC
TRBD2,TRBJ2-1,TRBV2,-,CASSPTSGGLYNEQFF,TGTGCCAGCAGCCCAACTAGCGGGGGCCTTTACAATGAGCAGTTCTTC
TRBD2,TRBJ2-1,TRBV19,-,CASSPSSGYSYNEQFF,TGTGCCAGTAGTCCCTCTAGCGGGTACTCCTACAATGAGCAGTTCTTC
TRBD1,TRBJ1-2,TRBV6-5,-,CASSYSAGGNYGYTF,TGTGCCAGCAGTTACTCGGCAGGGGGGAACTATGGCTACACCTTC
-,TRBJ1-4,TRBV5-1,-,CASSPGTAESRLFF,TGCGCCAGCAGCCCCGGGACTGCAGAATCGAGGCTGTTTTTT
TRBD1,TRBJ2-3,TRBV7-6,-,CASSLRGTGGSDTQYF,TGTGCCAGCAGCTTAAGGGGGACAGGGGGCTCAGATACGCAGTATTTT
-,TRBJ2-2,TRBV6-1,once,CASSEFRANTGELFF,TGTGCCAGCAGTGAATTCAGGGCGAACACCGGGGAGCTGTTTTTT
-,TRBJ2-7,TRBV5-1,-,CASSLLLSGYEQYF,TGCGCCAGCAGCTTGTTACTTAGCGGCTACGAGCAGTACTTC
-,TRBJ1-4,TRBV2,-,CASSTFETEKLFF,TGTGCCAGCAGCACTTTCGAAACCGAAAAACTGTTTTTT
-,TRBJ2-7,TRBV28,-,CASIQGALGYEQYF,TGTGCCAGCATTCAGGGCGCCTTAGGGTACGAGCAGTACTTC
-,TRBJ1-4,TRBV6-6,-,CASSYGRQATNEKLFF,TGTGCCAGCAGTTACGGTAGACAGGCAACTAATGAAAAACTGTTTTTT
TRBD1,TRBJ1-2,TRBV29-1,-,CSVGQGESGYTF,TGCAGCGTTGGACAGGGCGAAAGTGGCTACACCTTC
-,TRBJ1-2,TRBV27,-,CASRTDGLRGKGYTF,TGTGCCAGCAGAACGGATGGACTTCGGGGAAAAGGCTACACCTTC
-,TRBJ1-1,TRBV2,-,CASRARQDTEAFF,TGTGCCAGCAGGGCGAGACAGGACACTGAAGCTTTCTTT
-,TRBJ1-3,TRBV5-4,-,CASSLFYRNISGNTIYF,TGTGCCAGCAGCTTGTTTTACAGGAACATCTCTGGAAACACCATATATTTT
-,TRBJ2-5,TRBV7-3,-,CASSPGHGETQYF,TGTGCCAGCAGCCCAGGACACGGAGAGACCCAGTACTTC
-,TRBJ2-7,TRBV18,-,CASSPPVSANEQYF,TGTGCCAGCTCACCACCGGTTAGCGCGAACGAGCAGTACTTC
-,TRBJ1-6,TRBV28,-,CASRLHPRTGGNSPLHF,TGTGCCAGCAGGCTGCACCCCCGCACAGGTGGTAATTCACCCCTCCACTTT
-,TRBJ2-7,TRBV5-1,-,CASSWDTASYEQYF,TGCGCCAGCAGCTGGGACACTGCTTCCTACGAGCAGTACTTC
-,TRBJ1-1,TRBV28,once,CASSLPMNTEAFF,TGTGCCAGCAGTTTACCCATGAACACTGAAGCTTTCTTT
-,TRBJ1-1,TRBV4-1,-,CASSQDSEAFF,TGCGCCAGCAGCCAAGACTCTGAAGCTTTCTTT
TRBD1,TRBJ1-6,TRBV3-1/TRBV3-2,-,CASSQGTGMSPLHF,TGTGCCAGCAGCCAAGGGACAGGGATGTCACCCCTCCACTTT
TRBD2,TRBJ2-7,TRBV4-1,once,CASSDGTSGPYEQYF,TGCGCCAGCAGCGACGGGACTAGCGGACCATACGAGCAGTACTTC
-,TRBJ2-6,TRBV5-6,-,CASSLGTTGANVLTF,TGTGCCAGCAGCTTGGGGACTACGGGGGCCAACGTCCTGACTTTC
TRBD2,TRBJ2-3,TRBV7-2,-,CASSLVGLPRRVGTDTQYF,TGTGCCAGCAGCTTAGTGGGACTACCTCGACGAGTCGGCACAGATACGCAGTATTTT
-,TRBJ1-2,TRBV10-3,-,CAIGQRSDYGYTF,TGTGCCATTGGACAGCGCTCCGACTATGGCTACACCTTC
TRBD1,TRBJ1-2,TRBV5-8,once,CASSLAGTGGSYTF,TGTGCCAGCAGCTTGGCCGGGACAGGGGGGAGTTACACCTTC
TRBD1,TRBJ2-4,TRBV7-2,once,CASSLDRGWNIQYF,TGTGCCAGCAGCTTGGACAGGGGATGGAACATTCAGTACTTC
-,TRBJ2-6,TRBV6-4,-,CASRSGSGANVLTF,TGTGCCAGCCGGTCAGGCTCTGGGGCCAACGTCCTGACTTTC
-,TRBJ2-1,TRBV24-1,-,CATSVLGGAARKSEQFF,TGTGCCACCAGTGTCCTCGGTGGGGCAGCAAGAAAAAGTGAGCAGTTCTTC
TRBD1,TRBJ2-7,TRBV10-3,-,CASWQGAPRERNEQYF,TGTGCATCGTGGCAGGGGGCGCCCCGGGAGCGTAACGAGCAGTACTTC
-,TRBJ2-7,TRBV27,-,CASSSQGHSYEQYF,TGTGCCAGCAGTTCGCAGGGGCACTCCTACGAGCAGTACTTC
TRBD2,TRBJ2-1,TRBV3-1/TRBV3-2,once,CASSATSGDYNEQFF,TGTGCCAGCAGCGCGACTAGCGGGGACTACAATGAGCAGTTCTTC
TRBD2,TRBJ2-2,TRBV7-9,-,CASSLEVLAGPGELFF,TGTGCCAGCAGCTTAGAAGTACTAGCGGGGCCCGGGGAGCTGTTTTTT
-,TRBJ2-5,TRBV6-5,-,CASSLTNQETQYF,TGTGCCAGCAGTTTAACAAATCAAGAGACCCAGTACTTC
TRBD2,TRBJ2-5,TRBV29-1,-,CSVDAGGLGWETQYF,TGCAGCGTTGATGCGGGAGGACTAGGGTGGGAGACCCAGTACTTC
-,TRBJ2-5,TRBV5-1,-,CASRLTSVETQYF,TGCGCCAGCAGACTTACCTCGGTAGAGACCCAGTACTTC
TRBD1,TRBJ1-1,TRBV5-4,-,CASSYPGDRGGEAFF,TGTGCCAGCAGCTACCCTGGGGACAGGGGAGGTGAAGCTTTCTTT
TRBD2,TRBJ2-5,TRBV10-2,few,CASSEAGTSGQETQYF,TGCGCCAGCAGTGAGGCCGGGACTAGCGGTCAAGAGACCCAGTACTTC
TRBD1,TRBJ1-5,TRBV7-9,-,CASSYTTTGGSQPQHF,TGTGCCAGCAGTTATACTACGACAGGGGGAAGTCAGCCCCAGCATTTT
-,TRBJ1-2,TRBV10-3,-,CAISESAETGQFLF,TGTGCCATCAGTGAGTCGGCGGAGACAGGCCAGTTCCTCTTC
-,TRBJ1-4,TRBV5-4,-,CASSLSAGSNEKLFF,TGTGCCAGCAGCTTGTCGGCAGGGTCTAATGAAAAACTGTTTTTT
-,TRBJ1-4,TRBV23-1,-,CASTPGSWSEKLFF,TGCGCCAGCACCCCCGGGTCCTGGAGTGAAAAACTGTTTTTT
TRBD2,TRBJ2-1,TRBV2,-,CASSEARLAGVVEQFF,TGTGCCAGCAGTGAAGCGAGGCTAGCGGGGGTTGTTGAGCAGTTCTTC
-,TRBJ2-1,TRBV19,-,CASSVWRDNEQFF,TGTGCCAGCTCAGTATGGAGGGACAATGAGCAGTTCTTC
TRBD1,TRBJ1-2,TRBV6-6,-,CASSYSGDRPNYGYTF,TGTGCCAGCAGTTACTCGGGGGACAGGCCCAACTATGGCTACACCTTC
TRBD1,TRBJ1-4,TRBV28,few,CASSPRDSRGRGYHATNEKLFF,TGTGCCAGCAGTCCTCGGGACAGTAGGGGCAGGGGGTACCACGCAACTAATGAAAAACTGTTTTTT
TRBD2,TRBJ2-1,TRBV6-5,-,CASSSAGGRVYEQFF,TGTGCCAGCAGTTCAGCGGGGGGGCGAGTCTATGAGCAGTTCTTC
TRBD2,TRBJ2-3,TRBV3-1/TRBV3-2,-,CASSQGASGRLDTQYF,TGTGCCAGCAGCCAAGGGGCTAGCGGGAGATTAGATACGCAGTATTTT